The T cell receptor (beta chain) under discussion was sequenced for a study of T cells in Graves' hyperthyroidism and ophthalmopathy. Across the study: Staff took peripheral blood when the initial diagnosis was made, before any treatment began.

Uncontrolled infection, other autoimmune disease, pregnancy and lactation each barred patients from inclusion. The study based diagnoses on clinical symptoms, serum thyroxine and TRAb, thyroid ultrasound and orbital computed tomography. PBMCs were sourced from approximately 10 ml fresh peripheral blood. The germline CDR1 and CDR2 sequences are MDHEN and SYDVKM. CDR3 size: 14 residues. V was shortened by 5 bases and J by 7 bases, with 12 bases between the two germline ends. This clonotype was observed at least ten times. Amplification of TCR beta CDR3 regions used RNA as the template. The study used the HTBI primer set for a first-round RT-PCR of the TCR CDR3. One entry per CDR3 protein, called by TCRdb with MiXCR from the multiplex PCR reads. The table has roughly 500,000 distinct CDR3 sequences, approximately 13% seen once.

The chain employs TRBV28 and TRBJ1-6; D may be TRBD1 (6 bases). The receptor was isolated from a woman aged 25 to 45 with Graves' hyperthyroidism that later progressed to Graves' ophthalmopathy. The source material was blood. CDR3 DNA sequence: TGTGCCAGCAGTCCCGGACAGCAGAATTCACCCCTCCACTTT. Translated, it gives CASSPGQQNSPLHF. Full variable domain (outside the CDR3, taken from reference TRBV28 and TRBJ1-6): DVKVTQSSRYLVKRTGEKVFLECVQDMDHENMFWYRQDPGLGLRLIYFSYDVKMKEKGDIPEGYSVSREKKERFSLILESASTNQTSMYLCASSPGQQNSPLHFGNGTRLTVT.